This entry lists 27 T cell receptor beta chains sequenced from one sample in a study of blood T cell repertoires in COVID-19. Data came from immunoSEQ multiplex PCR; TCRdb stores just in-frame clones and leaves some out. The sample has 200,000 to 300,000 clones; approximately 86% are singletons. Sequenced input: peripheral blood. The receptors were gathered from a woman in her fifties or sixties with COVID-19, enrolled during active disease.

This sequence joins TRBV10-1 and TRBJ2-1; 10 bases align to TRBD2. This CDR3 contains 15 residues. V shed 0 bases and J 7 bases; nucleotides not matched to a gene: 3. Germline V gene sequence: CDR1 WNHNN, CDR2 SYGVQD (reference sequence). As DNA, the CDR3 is TGCGCCAGCAGTGAGTCTTTAGCGGGAGGTAATGAGCAGTTCTTC. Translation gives CASSESLAGGNEQFF.

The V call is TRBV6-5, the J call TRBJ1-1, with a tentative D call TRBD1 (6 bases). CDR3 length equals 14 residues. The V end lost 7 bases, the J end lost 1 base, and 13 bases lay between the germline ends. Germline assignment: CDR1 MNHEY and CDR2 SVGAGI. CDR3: CASNTGHANTEAFF. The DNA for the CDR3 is TGTGCCAGCAACACGGGACATGCGAACACTGAAGCTTTCTTT.

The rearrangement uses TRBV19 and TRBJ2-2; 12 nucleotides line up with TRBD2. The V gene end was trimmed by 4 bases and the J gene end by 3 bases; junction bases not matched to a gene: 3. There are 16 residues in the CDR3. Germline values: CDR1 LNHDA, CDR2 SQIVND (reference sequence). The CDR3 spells CASSTRLAGDTGELFF. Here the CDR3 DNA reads TGTGCCAGTAGTACAAGACTAGCGGGGGACACCGGGGAGCTGTTTTTT.

CDR3 amino acids: CASSTRKTVYSNQPQHF. The CDR3 coding sequence is TGTGCCAGCAGTACCAGAAAGACAGTTTATAGCAATCAGCCCCAGCATTTT. J is TRBJ1-5 and V is TRBV27, with a weak D call TRBD1 (5 bases). The CDR3 extends over 17 amino acids. V was clipped by 5 bases and J by 0 bases, with 17 bases between them. The germline V gene encodes CDR1 MNHEY and CDR2 SMNVEV (reference sequence).

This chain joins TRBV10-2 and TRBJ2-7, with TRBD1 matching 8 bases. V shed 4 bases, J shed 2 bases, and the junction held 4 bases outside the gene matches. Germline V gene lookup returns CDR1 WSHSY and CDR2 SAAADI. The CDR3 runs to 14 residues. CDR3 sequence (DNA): TGCGCCAGCAGTGTCGGGACAGGTGCCTACGAGCAGTACTTC. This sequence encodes CASSVGTGAYEQYF.

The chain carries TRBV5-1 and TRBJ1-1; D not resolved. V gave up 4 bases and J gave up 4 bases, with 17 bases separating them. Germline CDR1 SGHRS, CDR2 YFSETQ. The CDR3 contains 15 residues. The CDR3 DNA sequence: TGCGCCAGCAGCCGGAGGCGGGGTGGTGTCACTGAAGCTTTCTTT. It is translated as CASSRRRGGVTEAFF.

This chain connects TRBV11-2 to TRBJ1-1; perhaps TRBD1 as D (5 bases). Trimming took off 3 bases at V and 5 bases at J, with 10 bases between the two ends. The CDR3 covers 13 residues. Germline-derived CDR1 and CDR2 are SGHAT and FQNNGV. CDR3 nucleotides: TGTGCCAGCAGCTTTATGACAGAAACTGAAGCTTTCTTT. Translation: CASSFMTETEAFF.

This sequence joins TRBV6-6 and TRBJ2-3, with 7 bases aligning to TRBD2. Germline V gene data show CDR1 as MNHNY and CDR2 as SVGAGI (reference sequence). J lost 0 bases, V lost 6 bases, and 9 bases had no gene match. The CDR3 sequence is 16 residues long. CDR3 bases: TGTGCCAGCAGACCACAGCGGGGTGCTAGCACAGATACGCAGTATTTT. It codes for CASRPQRGASTDTQYF.

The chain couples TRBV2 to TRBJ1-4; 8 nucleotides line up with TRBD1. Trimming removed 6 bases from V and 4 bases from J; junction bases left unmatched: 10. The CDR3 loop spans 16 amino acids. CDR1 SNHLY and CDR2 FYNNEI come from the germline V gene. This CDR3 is CASSPGQGGGNEKLFF. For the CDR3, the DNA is TGTGCCAGCAGCCCCGGACAGGGTGGCGGTAATGAAAAACTGTTTTTT.

The DNA of the CDR3 is TGTGCCAGCAGCCACCGGGACTTCGGGGTAGAGGCCAACGTCCTGACTTTC. Protein: CASSHRDFGVEANVLTF. This chain links TRBV3-1 (or the pseudogene TRBV3-2) with TRBJ2-6; TRBD2 might be the D (6 bases). Per the germline V gene, CDR1 is LGHDT and CDR2 is YNNKEL (reference sequence). The V end was cut by 3 bases, the J end by 6 bases, with 18 bases between. The CDR3 extends over 17 amino acids.

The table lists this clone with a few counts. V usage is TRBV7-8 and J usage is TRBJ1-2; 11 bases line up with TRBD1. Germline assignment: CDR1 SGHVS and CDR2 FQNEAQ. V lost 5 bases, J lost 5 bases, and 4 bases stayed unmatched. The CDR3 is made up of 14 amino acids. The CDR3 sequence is CASSGQGAGYGYTF. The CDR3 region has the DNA TGTGCCAGCAGCGGACAGGGGGCCGGTTATGGCTACACCTTC. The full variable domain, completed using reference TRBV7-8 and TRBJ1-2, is GAGVSQSPRYKVAKRGQDVALRCDPISGHVSLFWYQQALGQGPEFLTYFQNEAQLDKSGLPSDRFFAERPEGSVSTLKIQRTQQEDSAVYLCASSGQGAGYGYTFGSGTRLTVV.

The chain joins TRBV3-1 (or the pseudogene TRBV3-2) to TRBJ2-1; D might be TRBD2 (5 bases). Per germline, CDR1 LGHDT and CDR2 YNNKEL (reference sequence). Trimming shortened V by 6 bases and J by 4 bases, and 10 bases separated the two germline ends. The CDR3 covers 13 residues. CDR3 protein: CASSAGLYNEQFF. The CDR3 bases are TGTGCCAGCAGTGCGGGTTTATACAATGAGCAGTTCTTC.

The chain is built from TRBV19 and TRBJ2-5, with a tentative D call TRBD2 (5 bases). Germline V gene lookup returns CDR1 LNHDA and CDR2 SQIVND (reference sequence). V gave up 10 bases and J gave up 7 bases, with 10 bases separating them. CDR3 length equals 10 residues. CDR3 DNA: TGTGCCACCTCTGCGGGGACCCAGTACTTC. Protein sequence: CATSAGTQYF.

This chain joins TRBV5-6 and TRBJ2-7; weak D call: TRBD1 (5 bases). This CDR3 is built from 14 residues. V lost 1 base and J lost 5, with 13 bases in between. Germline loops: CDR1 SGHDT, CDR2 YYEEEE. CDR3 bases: TGTGCCAGCAGCTTGTTAGACAGACAGCACGAGCAGTACTTC. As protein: CASSLLDRQHEQYF.

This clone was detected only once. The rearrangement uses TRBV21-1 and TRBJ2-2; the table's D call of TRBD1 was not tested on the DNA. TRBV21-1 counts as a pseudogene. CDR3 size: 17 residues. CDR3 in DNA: TGTGCCAGCAAGGGAGCTGGACAGGCTACGGGCACCGGGGAGCTGTTTTTT. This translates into CASKGAGQATGTGELFF.

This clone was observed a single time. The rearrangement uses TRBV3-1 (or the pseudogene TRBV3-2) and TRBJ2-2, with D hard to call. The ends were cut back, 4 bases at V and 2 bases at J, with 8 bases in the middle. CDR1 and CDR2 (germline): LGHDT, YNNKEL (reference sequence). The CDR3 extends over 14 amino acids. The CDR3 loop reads CASSPITNTGELFF. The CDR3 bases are TGTGCCAGCAGCCCAATAACAAACACCGGGGAGCTGTTTTTT.

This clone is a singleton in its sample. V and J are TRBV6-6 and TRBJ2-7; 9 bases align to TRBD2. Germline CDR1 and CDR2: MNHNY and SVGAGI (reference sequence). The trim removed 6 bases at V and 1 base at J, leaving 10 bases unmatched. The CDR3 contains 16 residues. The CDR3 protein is CASSWRTSGYSYEQYF. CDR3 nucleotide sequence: TGTGCCAGCAGCTGGAGAACTAGCGGGTATTCCTACGAGCAGTACTTC.

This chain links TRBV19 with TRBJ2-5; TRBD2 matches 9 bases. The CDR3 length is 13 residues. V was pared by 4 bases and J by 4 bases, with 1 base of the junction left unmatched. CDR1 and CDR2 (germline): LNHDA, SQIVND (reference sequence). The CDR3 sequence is CASSKLAGETQYF. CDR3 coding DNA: TGTGCCAGTAGTAAACTAGCGGGAGAGACCCAGTACTTC.

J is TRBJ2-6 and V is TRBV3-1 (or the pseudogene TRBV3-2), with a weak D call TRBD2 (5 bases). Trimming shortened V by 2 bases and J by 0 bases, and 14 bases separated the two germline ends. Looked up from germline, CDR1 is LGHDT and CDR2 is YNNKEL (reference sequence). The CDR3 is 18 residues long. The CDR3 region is CASSQWGTGNSGANVLTF. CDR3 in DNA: TGTGCCAGCAGCCAATGGGGTACGGGAAACTCTGGGGCCAACGTCCTGACTTTC.

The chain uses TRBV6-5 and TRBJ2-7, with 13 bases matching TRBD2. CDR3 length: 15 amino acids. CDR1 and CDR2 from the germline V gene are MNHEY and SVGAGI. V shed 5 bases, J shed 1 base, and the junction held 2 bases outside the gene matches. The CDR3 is CASSPGLAGSYEQYF. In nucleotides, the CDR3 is TGTGCCAGCAGTCCGGGACTAGCGGGATCCTACGAGCAGTACTTC.

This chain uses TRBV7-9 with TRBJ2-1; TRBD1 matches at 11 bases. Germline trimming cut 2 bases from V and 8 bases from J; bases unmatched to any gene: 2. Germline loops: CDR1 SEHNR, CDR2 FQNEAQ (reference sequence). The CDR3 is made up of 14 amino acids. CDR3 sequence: CASSLRTGGDEQFF. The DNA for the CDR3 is TGTGCCAGCAGCTTAAGGACAGGGGGCGATGAGCAGTTCTTC.

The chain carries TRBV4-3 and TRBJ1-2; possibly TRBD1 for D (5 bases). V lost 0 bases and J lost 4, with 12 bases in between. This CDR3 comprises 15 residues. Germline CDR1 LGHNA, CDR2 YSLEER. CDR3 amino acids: CASSQESRGGYGYTF. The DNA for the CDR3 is TGCGCCAGCAGCCAAGAGAGCCGGGGGGGCTATGGCTACACCTTC.

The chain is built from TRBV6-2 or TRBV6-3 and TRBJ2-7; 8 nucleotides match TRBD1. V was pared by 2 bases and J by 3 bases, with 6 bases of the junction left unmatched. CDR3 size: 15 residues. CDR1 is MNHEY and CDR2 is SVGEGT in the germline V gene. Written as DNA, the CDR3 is TGTGCCAGCAGTTACGGCAGGGGGCGTGGCTACGAGCAGTACTTC. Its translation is CASSYGRGRGYEQYF.

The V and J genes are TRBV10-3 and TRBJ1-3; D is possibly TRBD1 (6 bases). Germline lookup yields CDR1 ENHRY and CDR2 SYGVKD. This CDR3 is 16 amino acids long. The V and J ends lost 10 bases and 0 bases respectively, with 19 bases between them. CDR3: CATGTGTPSSGNTIYF. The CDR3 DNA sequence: TGTGCCACCGGGACCGGGACACCGAGCTCTGGAAACACCATATATTTT.

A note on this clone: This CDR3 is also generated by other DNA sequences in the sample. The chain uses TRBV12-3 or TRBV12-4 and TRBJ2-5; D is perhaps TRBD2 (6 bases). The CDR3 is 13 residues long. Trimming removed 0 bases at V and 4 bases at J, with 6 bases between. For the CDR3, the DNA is TGTGCCAGCAGTTTAGCCGGGGGAGAGACCCAGTACTTC. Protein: CASSLAGGETQYF.

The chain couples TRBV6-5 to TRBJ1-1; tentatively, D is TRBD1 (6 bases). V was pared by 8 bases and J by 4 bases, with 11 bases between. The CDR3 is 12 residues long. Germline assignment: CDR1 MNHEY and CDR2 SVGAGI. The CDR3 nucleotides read TGTGCCAGCCGGGGGGCGCCCACTGAAGCTTTCTTT. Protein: CASRGAPTEAFF.

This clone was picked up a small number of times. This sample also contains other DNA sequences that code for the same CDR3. Written as DNA, the CDR3 is TGTGCCAGCAGGGGAACAGGGAATCAGCCCCAGCATTTT. This sequence encodes CASRGTGNQPQHF. The chain is built from TRBV12-3 or TRBV12-4 and TRBJ1-5; D perhaps matches TRBD1 (6 bases). CDR3 length equals 13 residues. Trimming took off 6 bases at V and 4 bases at J, with 10 bases between the two ends.